The 23 T cell receptor beta chains presented below share a single source sample, sequenced in a study of blood T cell repertoires in COVID-19 (dated by TCRdb to 2018 to 2021). The library came from the immunoSEQ multiplex PCR assay. TCRdb re-hosts the immuneACCESS table, in-frame sequences only. Its copies lack some clones; in the studies checked, an unresolved V gene accounts for under half of them, and the cause for the rest is not known. This sample comprises approximately 300,000 clones, around 89% of them detected only once. Jointly, the top ten make up nearly 6.5% of the sample. Sequencing used peripheral blood. The receptors stem from a man younger than 35 who had recovered from COVID-19.

The chain uses TRBV30 and TRBJ2-1; D may be TRBD2 (6 bases). Germline V gene data show CDR1 as GTSNPN and CDR2 as SVGIG (reference sequence). The CDR3 consists of 13 residues. Trimming left V 8 bases short and J 7 bases short, with 18 bases between. The CDR3 DNA sequence: TGTGCCCTGGCGCGGGGCTCGTTGAATGAGCAGTTCTTC. This encodes CALARGSLNEQFF.

The CDR3 loop reads CASSQYRDTEAFF. The DNA for the CDR3 is TGTGCCAGCAGCCAATACAGGGATACTGAAGCTTTCTTT. V and J are TRBV7-9 and TRBJ1-1; a possible D gene is TRBD1 (6 bases). CDR1 and CDR2 from the germline V gene are SEHNR and FQNEAQ (reference sequence). The CDR3 covers 13 residues. The V and J ends lost 5 bases and 5 bases respectively, with 12 bases between them.

This clone occurred a few times. At the DNA level, this CDR3 is encoded by other sequences in the same sample as well. This rearrangement joins TRBV6-5 to TRBJ2-7; tentatively, D is TRBD1 (6 bases). This CDR3 contains 14 residues. Trimming left V 2 bases short and J 0 bases short, with 8 bases between. Germline assignment: CDR1 MNHEY and CDR2 SVGAGI. DNA for the CDR3: TGTGCCAGCAGTTACCTACAGGGCTCCTACGAGCAGTACTTC. Translating it yields CASSYLQGSYEQYF.

The chain has TRBV5-4 and TRBJ1-2; TRBD1 agrees at 7 bases. Germline V lookup: CDR1 SGHNT, CDR2 YYREEE (reference sequence). The trim removed 0 bases at V and 7 bases at J, leaving 12 bases unmatched. The CDR3 extends over 16 amino acids. This chain's CDR3 is CASSLGTGRQLGGYTF. CDR3 nucleotide sequence: TGTGCCAGCAGCTTGGGGACAGGAAGGCAGTTGGGTGGCTACACCTTC.

This sequence joins TRBV6-6 and TRBJ2-3; no clear D. The CDR3 runs 12 residues. The germline V and J ends were trimmed by 2 bases and 4 bases, with 4 bases remaining between them. CDR1 and CDR2 (germline): MNHNY, SVGAGI (reference sequence). The CDR3 region is CASSYTADTQYF. The DNA of the CDR3 is TGTGCCAGCAGTTACACTGCAGATACGCAGTATTTT.

This clone appeared a single time. The chain has TRBV19 and TRBJ2-1; D gene uncertain. CDR1 and CDR2 (germline): LNHDA, SQIVND (reference sequence). Trimming shortened V by 5 bases and J by 5 bases, and 13 bases separated the two germline ends. This CDR3 contains 14 residues. CDR3 in DNA: TGTGCCAGTAGTCCGAACAGTGAGCACAATGAGCAGTTCTTC. Encoded protein: CASSPNSEHNEQFF.

CDR3 in amino acids: CASSSRQGVNTEAFF. The CDR3 nucleotides read TGTGCCAGTAGTTCACGACAGGGGGTGAACACTGAAGCTTTCTTT. This chain joins TRBV19 and TRBJ1-1, with 9 bases that match TRBD1. Germline V CDR1 and CDR2: LNHDA, SQIVND (reference sequence). V shed 5 bases, J shed 0 bases, and the junction held 4 bases outside the gene matches. The CDR3 has 15 amino acids.

The CDR3 region has the DNA TGTGCCAGCAGCCAAGAGGGTTTAGCGGGCAATCAGCCCCAGCATTTT. This gives the protein CASSQEGLAGNQPQHF. The J gene is TRBJ1-5, the V gene TRBV3-1 (or the pseudogene TRBV3-2); D is undetermined. Germline-derived CDR1 and CDR2 are LGHDT and YNNKEL (reference sequence). Trimming removed 0 bases from V and 2 bases from J, with 11 bases in between. This CDR3 is built from 16 residues.

The chain employs TRBV6-5 and TRBJ1-5, with TRBD1 matching over 8 bases. Germline V gives CDR1 MNHEY, CDR2 SVGAGI. The CDR3 has 15 residues. V lost 0 bases to trimming and J lost 6 bases; unmatched junction nucleotides: 4. In nucleotides, the CDR3 is TGTGCCAGCAGTTACTCGGCAGGGGGCCGTCAGCCCCAGCATTTT. It specifies CASSYSAGGRQPQHF.

The rearrangement uses TRBV18 and TRBJ1-4; D remains unclear. This CDR3 contains 16 residues. The V gene lost 2 bases and the J gene lost 2 bases, with 12 bases spanning the gap. From germline, CDR1 is KGHSH and CDR2 LQKENI. The CDR3 loop is CASSPGQISTNEKLFF. The CDR3 coding sequence is TGTGCCAGCTCACCAGGGCAGATCAGTACTAATGAAAAACTGTTTTTT.

This CDR3 is CASSTGVSYTF. CDR3 bases: TGTGCCAGCAGCACAGGGGTTAGCTACACCTTC. V is TRBV28 and J is TRBJ1-2; TRBD1 aligns across 7 bases. J was trimmed by 9 bases and V by 6 bases; bases with no gene match: 4. The length of the CDR3 is 11 residues. Germline assignment: CDR1 MDHEN and CDR2 SYDVKM.

V gene TRBV19 combines with J gene TRBJ2-1, with TRBD2 matching 13 bases. The germline V gene has CDR1 LNHDA and CDR2 SQIVND (reference sequence). This CDR3 is 16 amino acids long. With 5 bases clipped from V and 3 bases from J, the junction kept 4 bases outside the gene matches. CDR3 sequence (DNA): TGTGCCAGTAGTCTTCGGACTAGCGGGGGCTACAATGAGCAGTTCTTC. It yields the protein CASSLRTSGGYNEQFF.

This sequence joins TRBV27 and TRBJ2-2; TRBD1 aligns across 10 bases. Germline V lookup: CDR1 MNHEY, CDR2 SMNVEV (reference sequence). V lost 3 bases to trimming and J lost 3 bases; unmatched junction nucleotides: 4. CDR3 length: 16 residues. The CDR3 coding sequence is TGTGCCAGCAGTTTGGGACAGGGGAGGGACACCGGGGAGCTGTTTTTT. The encoded protein is CASSLGQGRDTGELFF.

The chain carries TRBV6-1 and TRBJ1-5; D call uncertain. Germline V gene sequence: CDR1 MNHNS, CDR2 SASEGT. Trimming took 1 base from V and 6 from J, leaving 10 bases between them. This CDR3 has 14 amino acids. The CDR3 nucleotides are TGTGCCAGCAGTGAAGGGGCTATGTCTCAGCCCCAGCATTTT. It codes for CASSEGAMSQPQHF.

This clone appeared once. The rearrangement uses TRBV19 and TRBJ1-1; 7 bases match TRBD1. Germline CDR1 and CDR2: LNHDA and SQIVND (reference sequence). The CDR3 has 14 amino acids. Trimming at V came to 6 bases and at J to 5 bases, leaving 9 bases not matched to a gene. The CDR3 nucleotides are TGTGCCAGTAGGCTAGACAGGGATGAAACTGAAGCTTTCTTT. As protein: CASRLDRDETEAFF.

The chain is built from TRBV19 and TRBJ2-2; tentative D call: TRBD2 (5 bases). V lost 7 bases, J lost 7 bases, and 13 bases lay in between. CDR1 is LNHDA, CDR2 SQIVND, per germline (reference sequence). The CDR3 extends over 13 amino acids. The chain's CDR3 is CASMSWEIGELFF. DNA for the CDR3: TGTGCCAGTATGTCGTGGGAGATCGGGGAGCTGTTTTTT.

The chain combines TRBV13 with TRBJ2-5; the D is unclear. The CDR3 is 14 amino acids. The germline V gene encodes CDR1 PRHDT and CDR2 FYEKMQ (reference sequence). V was shortened by 4 bases and J by 5 bases, with 14 bases between the two germline ends. In nucleotides, the CDR3 is TGTGCCAGCAGCTCATCTCTCAGAGCGGAGACCCAGTACTTC. It translates to CASSSSLRAETQYF.

The chain joins TRBV6-6 to TRBJ1-2, with 7 bases that match TRBD1. Germline CDR1 reads MNHNY; CDR2 reads SVGAGI (reference sequence). Trimming took 5 bases from V and 5 from J; bases not matched to a gene: 11. This CDR3 has 15 amino acids. The CDR3 DNA sequence: TGTGCCAGCAGTCCTAAATTCGGGACAGAGTATGGCTACACCTTC. Amino acid sequence: CASSPKFGTEYGYTF.

V and J are TRBV19 and TRBJ1-2; a possible D gene is TRBD1 (5 bases). From germline, CDR1 is LNHDA and CDR2 SQIVND (reference sequence). The CDR3 runs to 16 residues. Trimming took 2 bases from V and 1 from J, leaving 14 bases between them. This chain's CDR3 is CASSIRQEGLNYGYTF. As DNA, the CDR3 is TGTGCCAGTAGTATACGCCAGGAGGGGCTTAACTATGGCTACACCTTC.

CDR3 region: CASSSPPAGGTLNEQFF. CDR3 nucleotides: TGTGCCAGCAGTTCCCCCCCAGCGGGGGGGACCCTCAATGAGCAGTTCTTC. The chain uses TRBV7-9 and TRBJ2-1; 10 bases line up with TRBD2. With 6 bases clipped from V and 6 bases from J, the junction kept 14 bases outside the gene matches. The CDR3 sequence is 17 residues long. Germline values: CDR1 SEHNR, CDR2 FQNEAQ (reference sequence). The full variable domain, completed using reference TRBV7-9 and TRBJ2-1, is DTGVSQNPRHKITKRGQNVTFRCDPISEHNRLYWYRQTLGQGPEFLTYFQNEAQLEKSRLLSDRFSAERPKGSFSTLEIQRTEQGDSAMYLCASSSPPAGGTLNEQFFGPGTRLTVL.

Written as DNA, the CDR3 is TGTGCCAGCAGCCCTGCCGGGACTAGACACTACGAGCAGTACTTC. It encodes CASSPAGTRHYEQYF. The rearrangement links TRBV3-1 (or the pseudogene TRBV3-2) to TRBJ2-7; 8 nucleotides agree with TRBD2. Per germline, CDR1 LGHDT and CDR2 YNNKEL (reference sequence). With V trimmed by 4 bases and J by 3 bases, 8 bases remained unmatched. This CDR3 is built from 15 residues.

The V call is TRBV7-9, the J call TRBJ1-6, with a tentative D call TRBD1 (5 bases). The V end was cut by 5 bases, the J end by 10 bases, with 12 bases between. Germline lookup yields CDR1 SEHNR and CDR2 FQNEAQ (reference sequence). The CDR3 is made up of 13 amino acids. CDR3 DNA: TGTGCCAGCAGCGCAACAGGTTTCTCACCCCTCCACTTT. Protein product: CASSATGFSPLHF.

V is TRBV18 and J is TRBJ2-3, with TRBD1 identical over 7 bases. Germline CDR1 KGHSH, CDR2 LQKENI. The CDR3 length is 16 residues. V lost 1 base to trimming and J lost 1 base; unmatched junction nucleotides: 5. In DNA, the CDR3 is TGTGCCAGCTCACCACTTCGACAGGGAGGCACAGATACGCAGTATTTT. It translates to CASSPLRQGGTDTQYF.